Reported below is one T cell receptor (beta chain). The table lists this clonotype with many counts. The specificity of this receptor is unknown. Base qualities are not provided; no much larger clone lies one nucleotide away. The data were obtained in a study of T cells in Graves' hyperthyroidism and ophthalmopathy (dated by TCRdb to between 2018 and 2021). Study-wide context: Peripheral blood samples were taken at initial diagnosis, before any treatment was given. To identify distinguishing TCR V-J signatures, a discovery cohort of about 95 patients was used, comprising 43 with Graves' ophthalmopathy and 55 to 65 with stable Graves' hyperthyroidism. Prospective prediction of ophthalmopathy was tested in an independent validation cohort consisting of some 19 hyperthyroidism patients and around 16 patients who later progressed to ophthalmopathy. For training and testing, the roughly 97 patients in the discovery cohort were randomly divided in a 7:3 ratio. The study also compared thyroid tissue and blood T-cell repertoires from five or six Graves' hyperthyroidism patients. After sampling, hyperthyroidism patients received methimazole starting at 30 mg daily, and ophthalmopathy patients received high-dose intravenous methylprednisolone. The paper describes TCR Vbeta CDR3 sequencing of 140 or so peripheral blood samples, made up of fewer than 50 ophthalmopathy patients, roughly 80 hyperthyroidism patients and about 17 progressor patients.

Amplification of TCR beta CDR3 regions was carried out from RNA transcripts. For the first round of RT-PCR on the TCR CDR3, the HTBI primer set was used together with the Qiagen OneStep RT-PCR kit. The libraries were constructed in a second round of multiplex PCR and then size-selected and purified. Libraries were sequenced paired-end with 100 bp reads on an Illumina HiSeq2000. The study's processing was this. SOAPnuke was used to process the raw data, with reads discarded if the reads contained adapters or uncalled bases, had a mean Phred below 15, or lacked an exact constant-primer or identifier match. COPE v1.2.5 was used to merge high-quality paired reads, and clonotypes were defined as unique nucleotide sequences. MiTCR v1.1 was used to align the clonotypes against IMGT TRBV, TRBD and TRBJ reference segments. Analysis was restricted to V-J combinations with a frequency above 0.0001, which covered roughly 99% of repertoires. The TCS score was defined as the ratio of F50 (clonal expansion) to E x V (chaos), calculated using BLOSUM62-based TCRdist between CDR3 peptides within each V-J. Welch's t-statistics and random forest reduced around 550 V-J features to 10 to 15, which were used in a naive Bayes classifier (R e1071). TCRdb redid the processing of the public reads, applying fastp at Q25 and MiXCR, and retained in-frame beta chains. One record per CDR3 amino acid sequence lists the most common genes and DNA. The V and J calls and clone size are TCRdb's, not the authors'. Across this sample there are 380,000 or so distinct CDR3 sequences, with approximately 13% seen only once. The leading ten clones occupy around 20% of the sample.

Points the paper makes about the study in general: A 13 V-J signature model separated ophthalmopathy from stable hyperthyroidism, with about 88% sensitivity and 81% to 83% specificity in cross-validation and 80%/75% in testing. Most expanded thyroid clonotypes (frequency above 0.001) were also detected in blood, a finding suggesting that blood repertoires may reflect thyroid immune responses. In validation, the model predicted progression to ophthalmopathy a median of roughly 6.2 months before onset, with roughly 70% sensitivity and 72.22% specificity. No statistical method was used to fix the sample size in advance, and group allocation was not hidden from the investigators.

Inclusive of the bounding cysteine and phenylalanine, the CDR3 is 14 residues long. Only the CDR3 portion is preserved as DNA: 42 bases, with reading frame beginning at the first base. V loses 6 bases at its end and J loses 6 bases; junction bases beyond the gene matches: 8. In the germline V gene, CDR1 corresponds to MNHNS and CDR2 to SASEGT. Hyperthyroidism patients were newly diagnosed, had a disease duration of under 2 months, and were aged 18 to 65 years. The study excluded patients with uncontrolled infections, other autoimmune diseases, pregnancy or lactation. Diagnoses relied on clinical symptoms, serum thyroxine and TRAb, thyroid ultrasound and orbital computed tomography. Blood from progressor patients was collected at the time of first diagnosis with hyperthyroidism, before any ophthalmopathy symptoms had appeared. PBMCs were separated from roughly 10 ml of fresh peripheral blood using Ficoll-Paque density gradient centrifugation. Patients classed as progressors first received a Graves' hyperthyroidism diagnosis and then went on to develop ophthalmopathy during follow-up. Trizol reagent was used to extract total RNA, and RNA quality was then checked on an Agilent 2100 Bioanalyzer.

The sequence was collected from a man aged 30 to 39 with Graves' hyperthyroidism that later progressed to Graves' ophthalmopathy. This chain joins TRBV6-1 to TRBJ1-5, with TRBD1 identical over 7 junction bases. The specimen was blood. Read as DNA, the sequence is TGTGCCAGCAGCTCCAGACAGGGCACTCAGCCCCAGCATTTT. It is translated as CASSSRQGTQPQHF.